The 2 T cell receptor beta chains below all came from one sample that was sequenced in a study of T cell clonality in common variable immunodeficiency. General study points: Common variable immunodeficiency TCR beta sequences reportedly had fewer deletions and N-nucleotide insertions.

Measured with immunoSEQ multiplex PCR; TCRdb has only the in-frame clones, and not every one. The profile covers 40,000 or so clones, none occurring a single time. What these receptors recognize is not known. The sequencing sample was made of peripheral blood mononuclear cells. The receptors here all came from a human donor with common variable immunodeficiency.

This clone has ten or more counts. With the read ending 3 residues before the CDR3 end, the germline J gene is used to fill in that end. The gene calls are TRBV7-8 and TRBJ1-1; TRBD1 might be the D (5 bases). The germline V gene encodes CDR1 SGHVS and CDR2 FQNEAQ. There are 14 residues in the CDR3. V was clipped by 5 bases and J by 1 base, with 11 bases between them. CDR3 protein: CASSGQGGNTEAFF. The CDR3 DNA, read in part, is TGTGCCAGCAGCGGTCAGGGAGGGAACACTGAA. Full variable domain (missing parts from reference TRBV7-8 and TRBJ1-1): GAGVSQSPRYKVAKRGQDVALRCDPISGHVSLFWYQQALGQGPEFLTYFQNEAQLDKSGLPSDRFFAERPEGSVSTLKIQRTQQEDSAVYLCASSGQGGNTEAFFGQGTRLTVV.

The DNA read from the CDR3 is TGCGCCAGCAGACCGGGACTAGGCGACGAG. This translates into CASRPGLGDE. The CDR3 as a whole reads CASRPGLGDEQYF. V and J are TRBV5-1 and TRBJ2-7, with 8 bases lining up with TRBD2. Read sequence stops 3 residues before the CDR3 end, and the germline J gene provides the missing end. V lost 5 bases, J lost 5 bases, and 6 bases stayed unmatched. CDR3 size: 13 residues. The germline gives CDR1 SGHRS, CDR2 YFSETQ.